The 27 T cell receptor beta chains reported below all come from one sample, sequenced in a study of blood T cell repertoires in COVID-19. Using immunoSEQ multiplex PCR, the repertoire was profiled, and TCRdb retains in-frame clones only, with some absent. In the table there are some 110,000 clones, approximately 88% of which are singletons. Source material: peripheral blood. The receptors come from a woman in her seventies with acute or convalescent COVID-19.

The DNA for the CDR3 is TGCGCCAGCAGCGGCGGGGTAGGGGATCAGCCCCAGCATTTT. Protein: CASSGGVGDQPQHF. This chain joins TRBV5-1 and TRBJ1-5; D is possibly TRBD1 (5 bases). The length of the CDR3 is 14 residues. With 4 bases removed from V and 5 bases from J, the gap between germline ends came to 13 bases. Germline CDR1 and CDR2: SGHRS and YFSETQ.

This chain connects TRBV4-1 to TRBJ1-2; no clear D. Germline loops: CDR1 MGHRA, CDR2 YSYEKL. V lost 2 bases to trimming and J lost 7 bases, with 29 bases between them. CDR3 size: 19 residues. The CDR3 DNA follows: TGCGCCAGCAGCCAACCAACGCGGGCGGGATCCCGATTTTACGGTGGCTACACCTTC. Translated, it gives CASSQPTRAGSRFYGGYTF.

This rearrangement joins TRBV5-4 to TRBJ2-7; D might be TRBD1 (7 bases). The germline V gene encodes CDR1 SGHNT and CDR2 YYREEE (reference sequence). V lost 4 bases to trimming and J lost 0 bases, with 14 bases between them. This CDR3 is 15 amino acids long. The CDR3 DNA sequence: TGTGCCAGCAGCGAGGGGGGACAGTCCTCCTACGAGCAGTACTTC. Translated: CASSEGGQSSYEQYF.

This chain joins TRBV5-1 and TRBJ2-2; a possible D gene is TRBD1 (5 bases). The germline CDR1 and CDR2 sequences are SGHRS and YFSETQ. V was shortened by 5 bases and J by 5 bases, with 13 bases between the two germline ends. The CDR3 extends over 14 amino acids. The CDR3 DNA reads TGCGCCAGCAGGCGAACCGCAGGGACCGGGGAGCTGTTTTTT. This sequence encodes CASRRTAGTGELFF.

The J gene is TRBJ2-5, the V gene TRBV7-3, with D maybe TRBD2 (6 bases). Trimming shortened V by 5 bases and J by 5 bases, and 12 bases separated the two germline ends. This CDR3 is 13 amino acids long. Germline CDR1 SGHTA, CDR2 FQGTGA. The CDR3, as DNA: TGTGCCAGCAGCGGAGGGATCAGGGAGACCCAGTACTTC. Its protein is CASSGGIRETQYF.

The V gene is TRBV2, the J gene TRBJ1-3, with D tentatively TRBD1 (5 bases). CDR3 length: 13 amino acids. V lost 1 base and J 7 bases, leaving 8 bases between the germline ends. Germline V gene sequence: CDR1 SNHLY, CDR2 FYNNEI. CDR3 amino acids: CASSEEGKNTIYF. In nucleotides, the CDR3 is TGTGCCAGCAGTGAAGAGGGGAAGAACACCATATATTTT.

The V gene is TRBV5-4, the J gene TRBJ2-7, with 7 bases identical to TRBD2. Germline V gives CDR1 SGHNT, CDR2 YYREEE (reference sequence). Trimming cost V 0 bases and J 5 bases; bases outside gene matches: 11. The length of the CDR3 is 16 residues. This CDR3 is CASSLGGSAPQNEQYF. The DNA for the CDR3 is TGTGCCAGCAGCTTGGGCGGGAGCGCGCCACAGAACGAGCAGTACTTC.

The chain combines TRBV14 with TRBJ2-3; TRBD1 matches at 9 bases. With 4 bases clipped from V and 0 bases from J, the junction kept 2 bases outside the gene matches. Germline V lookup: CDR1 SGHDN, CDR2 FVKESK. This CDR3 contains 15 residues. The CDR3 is CASSRDRASTDTQYF. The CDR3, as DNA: TGTGCCAGCAGCCGGGACAGGGCAAGCACAGATACGCAGTATTTT.

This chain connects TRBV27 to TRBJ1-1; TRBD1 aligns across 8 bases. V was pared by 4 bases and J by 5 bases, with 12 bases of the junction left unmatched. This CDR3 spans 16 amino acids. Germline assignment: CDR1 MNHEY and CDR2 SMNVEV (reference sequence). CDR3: CASSWAGTGLWTEAFF. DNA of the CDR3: TGTGCCAGCAGTTGGGCTGGGACAGGTCTTTGGACTGAAGCTTTCTTT.

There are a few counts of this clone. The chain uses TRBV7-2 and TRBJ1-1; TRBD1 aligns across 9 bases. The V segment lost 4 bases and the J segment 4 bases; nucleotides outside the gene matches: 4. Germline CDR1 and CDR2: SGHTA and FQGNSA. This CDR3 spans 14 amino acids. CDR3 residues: CASSSQGAPTEAFF. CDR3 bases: TGTGCCAGCAGCTCACAGGGGGCGCCCACTGAAGCTTTCTTT.

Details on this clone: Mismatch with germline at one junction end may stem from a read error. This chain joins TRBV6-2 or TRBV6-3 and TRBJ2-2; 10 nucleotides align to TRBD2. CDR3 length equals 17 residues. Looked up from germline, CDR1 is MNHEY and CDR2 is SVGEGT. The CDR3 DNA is TGTGCCAGCAGTCACTCTAGCGGGAGTTTGGGGCCCGGGGAGCTGTTTTTT. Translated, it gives CASSHSSGSLGPGELFF.

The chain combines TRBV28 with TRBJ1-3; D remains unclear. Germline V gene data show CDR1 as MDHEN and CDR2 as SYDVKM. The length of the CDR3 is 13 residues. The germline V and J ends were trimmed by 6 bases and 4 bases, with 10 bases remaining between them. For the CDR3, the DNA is TGTGCCAGCAGCGTCGTGGCCGGAAACACCATATATTTT. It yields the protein CASSVVAGNTIYF.

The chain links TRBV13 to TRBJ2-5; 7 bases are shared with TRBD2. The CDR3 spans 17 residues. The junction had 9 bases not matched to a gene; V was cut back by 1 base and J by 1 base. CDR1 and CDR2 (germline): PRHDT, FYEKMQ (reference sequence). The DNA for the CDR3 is TGTGCCAGCAGCTTAGTGTTGGAACGCGGGGGCCAAGAGACCCAGTACTTC. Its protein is CASSLVLERGGQETQYF.

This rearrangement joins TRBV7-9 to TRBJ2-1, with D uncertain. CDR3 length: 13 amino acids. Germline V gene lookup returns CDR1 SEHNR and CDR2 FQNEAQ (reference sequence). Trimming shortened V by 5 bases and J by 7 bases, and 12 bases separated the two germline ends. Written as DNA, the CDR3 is TGTGCCAGCAGCCCCGAGTCCGATAATGAGCAGTTCTTC. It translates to CASSPESDNEQFF.

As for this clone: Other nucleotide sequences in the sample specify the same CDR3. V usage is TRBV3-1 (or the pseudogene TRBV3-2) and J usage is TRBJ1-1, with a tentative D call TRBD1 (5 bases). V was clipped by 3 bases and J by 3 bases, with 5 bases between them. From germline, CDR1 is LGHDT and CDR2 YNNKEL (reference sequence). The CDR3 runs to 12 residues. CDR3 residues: CASSQTDTEAFF. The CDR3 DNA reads TGTGCCAGCAGCCAGACAGACACTGAAGCTTTCTTT.

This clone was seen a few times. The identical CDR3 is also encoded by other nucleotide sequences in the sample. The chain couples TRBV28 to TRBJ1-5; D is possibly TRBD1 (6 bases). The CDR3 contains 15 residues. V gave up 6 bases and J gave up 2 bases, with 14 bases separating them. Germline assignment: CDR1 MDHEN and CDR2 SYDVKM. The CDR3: CASRSSGVGNQPQHF. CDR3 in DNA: TGTGCCAGCAGATCCTCAGGGGTAGGCAATCAGCCCCAGCATTTT.

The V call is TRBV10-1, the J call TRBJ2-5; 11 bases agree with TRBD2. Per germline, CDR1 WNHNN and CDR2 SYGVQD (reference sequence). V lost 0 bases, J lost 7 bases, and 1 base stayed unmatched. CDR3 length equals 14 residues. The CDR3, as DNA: TGCGCCAGCAGTGAGTCCGGACTAGCGGGGACCCAGTACTTC. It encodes CASSESGLAGTQYF.

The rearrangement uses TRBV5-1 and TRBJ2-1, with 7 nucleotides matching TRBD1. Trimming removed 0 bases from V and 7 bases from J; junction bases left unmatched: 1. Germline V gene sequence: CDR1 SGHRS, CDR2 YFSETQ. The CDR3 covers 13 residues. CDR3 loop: CASSLDRGNEQFF. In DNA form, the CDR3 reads TGCGCCAGCAGCTTGGACAGGGGTAATGAGCAGTTCTTC.

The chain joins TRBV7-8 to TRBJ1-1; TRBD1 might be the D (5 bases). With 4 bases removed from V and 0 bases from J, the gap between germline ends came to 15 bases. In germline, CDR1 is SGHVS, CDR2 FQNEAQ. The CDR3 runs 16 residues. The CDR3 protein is CASSSQGGTLNTEAFF. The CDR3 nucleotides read TGTGCCAGCAGCTCTCAGGGAGGGACCCTGAACACTGAAGCTTTCTTT.

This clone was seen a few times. CDR3 DNA sequence: TGCGCCAGCAGCCCCTCCGGGGGGGGAAGCAATCAGCCCCAGCATTTT. It translates to CASSPSGGGSNQPQHF. The chain couples TRBV5-1 to TRBJ1-5; D may be TRBD1 (5 bases). V was cut by 4 bases and J by 1 base, with 15 bases left in between. Germline V CDR1 and CDR2: SGHRS, YFSETQ. The CDR3 length is 16 residues.

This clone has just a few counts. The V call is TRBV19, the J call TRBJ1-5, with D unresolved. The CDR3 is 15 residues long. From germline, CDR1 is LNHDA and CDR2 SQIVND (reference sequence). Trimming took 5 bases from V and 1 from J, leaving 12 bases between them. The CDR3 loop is CASSLHSESNQPQHF. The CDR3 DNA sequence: TGTGCCAGTAGTCTCCACAGTGAGAGCAATCAGCCCCAGCATTTT.

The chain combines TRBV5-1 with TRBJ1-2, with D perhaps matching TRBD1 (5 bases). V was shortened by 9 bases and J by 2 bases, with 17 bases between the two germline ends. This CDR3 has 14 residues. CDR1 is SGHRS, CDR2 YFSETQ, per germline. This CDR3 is CANSYRKWNYGYTF. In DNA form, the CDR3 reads TGCGCCAACTCGTACAGGAAGTGGAACTATGGCTACACCTTC.

CDR3 residues: CASSLFLAGVTDTQYF. The CDR3 coding sequence is TGTGCCAGCAGCTTGTTCCTAGCGGGAGTCACAGATACGCAGTATTTT. This chain connects TRBV5-6 to TRBJ2-3; 10 nucleotides agree with TRBD2. This CDR3 has 16 amino acids. The V gene end was trimmed by 1 base and the J gene end by 2 bases; junction bases not matched to a gene: 4. In germline, CDR1 is SGHDT, CDR2 YYEEEE.

CDR3 in amino acids: CATSDSNQPQHF. The CDR3 nucleotides read TGTGCCACCAGTGACTCTAATCAGCCCCAGCATTTT. The J gene is TRBJ1-5, the V gene TRBV24-1; D not certain. This CDR3 has 12 residues. Germline-derived CDR1 and CDR2 are KGHDR and SFDVKD. With 4 bases removed from V and 4 bases from J, the gap between germline ends came to 4 bases.

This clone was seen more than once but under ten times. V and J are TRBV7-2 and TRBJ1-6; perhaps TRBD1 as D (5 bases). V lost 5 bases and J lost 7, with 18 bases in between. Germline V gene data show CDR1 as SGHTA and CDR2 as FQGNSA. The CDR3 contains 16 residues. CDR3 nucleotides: TGTGCCAGCAGCCCCCGGGGGGGAGGTATGAATTCACCCCTCCACTTT. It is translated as CASSPRGGGMNSPLHF.

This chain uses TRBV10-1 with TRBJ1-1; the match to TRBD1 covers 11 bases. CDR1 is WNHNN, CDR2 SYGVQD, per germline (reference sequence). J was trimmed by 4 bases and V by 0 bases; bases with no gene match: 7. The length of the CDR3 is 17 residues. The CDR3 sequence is CASSESGGQGEGTEAFF. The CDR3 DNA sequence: TGCGCCAGCAGTGAGTCTGGGGGACAGGGGGAAGGCACTGAAGCTTTCTTT.

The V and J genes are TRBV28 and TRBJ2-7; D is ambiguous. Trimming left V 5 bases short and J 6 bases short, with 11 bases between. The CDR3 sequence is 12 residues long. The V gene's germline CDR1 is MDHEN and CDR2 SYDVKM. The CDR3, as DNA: TGTGCCAGCAGTCCCCTCCCCGGCGAGCAGTACTTC. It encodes CASSPLPGEQYF.